The 20 T cell receptor beta chains reported below all come from one sample, sequenced in a study of technical replicates of blood from a handful of donors. The table came from immunoSEQ multiplex PCR; TCRdb's copy has only in-frame clones and leaves some out. This table holds about 99,000 clones, 95% found once. Specimen: T cells isolated from PBMCs. Receptor source: a human donor in good health.

The chain has TRBV10-1 and TRBJ2-7; weak D call: TRBD1 (5 bases). CDR1 and CDR2 (germline): WNHNN, SYGVQD (reference sequence). There are 11 residues in the CDR3. Trimming took off 9 bases at V and 5 bases at J, with 11 bases between the two ends. CDR3 sequence (DNA): TGCGCCAGGGATGACAGTCACGAGCAGTACTTC. Its protein is CARDDSHEQYF.

The V and J genes are TRBV7-9 and TRBJ2-7; possible D gene TRBD1, 6 bases. The CDR3 sequence is 15 residues long. The germline gives CDR1 SEHNR, CDR2 FQNEAQ (reference sequence). V lost 5 bases to trimming and J lost 3 bases, with 17 bases between them. The CDR3, as DNA: TGTGCCAGCAGCATGGGGGCAGGAGGCAACTACGAGCAGTACTTC. This encodes CASSMGAGGNYEQYF.

This rearrangement joins TRBV5-4 to TRBJ2-7; perhaps TRBD2 as D (6 bases). Per germline, CDR1 SGHNT and CDR2 YYREEE (reference sequence). V was clipped by 4 bases and J by 5 bases, with 16 bases between them. This CDR3 has 14 residues. The CDR3 loop is CASSLGGDSNEQYF. The CDR3 nucleotides read TGTGCCAGCAGCCTTGGAGGGGATTCGAACGAGCAGTACTTC.

V and J are TRBV19 and TRBJ1-1; 9 bases match TRBD1. The germline V gene encodes CDR1 LNHDA and CDR2 SQIVND (reference sequence). The CDR3 totals 13 residues. J lost 3 bases, V lost 10 bases, and 6 bases had no gene match. CDR3 sequence (DNA): TGTGCCACTTACAGGGGGCTGTACACTGAAGCTTTCTTT. It specifies CATYRGLYTEAFF.

The count of this clone is one. This chain joins TRBV27 and TRBJ1-2, with a tentative D call TRBD1 (5 bases). There are 16 residues in the CDR3. The V and J ends lost 6 bases and 1 base respectively, with 18 bases between them. Germline V lookup: CDR1 MNHEY, CDR2 SMNVEV (reference sequence). CDR3 in DNA: TGTGCCAGCAGGGCGCGAACAGGTGTCGTTAACTATGGCTACACCTTC. This translates into CASRARTGVVNYGYTF.

The rearrangement uses TRBV27 and TRBJ2-2; 12 bases line up with TRBD2. V lost 5 bases to trimming and J lost 1 base; unmatched junction nucleotides: 5. CDR1 and CDR2 from the germline V gene are MNHEY and SMNVEV (reference sequence). This CDR3 is built from 17 residues. CDR3 DNA sequence: TGTGCCAGCAGTCCACGGACTAGCGGGAAGAACACCGGGGAGCTGTTTTTT. Its translation: CASSPRTSGKNTGELFF.

CDR3 coding DNA: TGCGCCAGCAGCTTGTACGCGGAGAACACCGGGGAGCTGTTTTTT. Translated, it gives CASSLYAENTGELFF. V is TRBV5-1 and J is TRBJ2-2; D is uncertain. CDR1 is SGHRS, CDR2 YFSETQ, per germline. The V and J ends lost 1 base and 1 base respectively, with 8 bases between them. The CDR3 has 15 residues.

The rearrangement joins TRBV2 to TRBJ1-5; TRBD1 is a possible D gene (6 bases). The germline gives CDR1 SNHLY, CDR2 FYNNEI. With 4 bases removed from V and 5 bases from J, the gap between germline ends came to 6 bases. The CDR3 has 12 residues. Written as DNA, the CDR3 is TGTGCCAGCAGTGGGGGGCATCAGCCCCAGCATTTT. Protein product: CASSGGHQPQHF.

The chain is built from TRBV6-5 and TRBJ1-4; 9 bases are a match to TRBD1. Germline V CDR1 and CDR2: MNHEY, SVGAGI. The CDR3 loop spans 15 amino acids. Trimming at V came to 8 bases and at J to 8 bases, leaving 12 bases not matched to a gene. CDR3 sequence reads: CASRGYRDRVEKLFF. CDR3 DNA sequence: TGTGCCAGCCGAGGGTATAGGGACAGGGTGGAAAAACTGTTTTTT.

This chain joins TRBV7-8 and TRBJ1-2, with 8 bases that match TRBD1. The CDR3 covers 16 residues. Germline CDR1 SGHVS, CDR2 FQNEAQ. The V segment lost 5 bases and the J segment 3 bases; nucleotides outside the gene matches: 11. The CDR3 bases are TGTGCCAGCAGCCAAAATACAGGGGGTGTGCACTATGGCTACACCTTC. This translates into CASSQNTGGVHYGYTF. The full variable domain, rest sourced from reference TRBV7-8 and TRBJ1-2, is GAGVSQSPRYKVAKRGQDVALRCDPISGHVSLFWYQQALGQGPEFLTYFQNEAQLDKSGLPSDRFFAERPEGSVSTLKIQRTQQEDSAVYLCASSQNTGGVHYGYTFGSGTRLTVV.

V usage is TRBV19 and J usage is TRBJ1-5; D ambiguous. This CDR3 has 15 residues. CDR1 is LNHDA, CDR2 SQIVND, per germline (reference sequence). Trimming cost V 6 bases and J 0 bases, with 12 bases left between them. The CDR3 is CASRIRVDSNQPQHF. The CDR3 DNA sequence: TGTGCCAGTAGGATCCGTGTAGATAGCAATCAGCCCCAGCATTTT.

For the CDR3, the DNA is TGTGCCAGCAGCCAAGAAGTGACTAGCGGGAGTCCCAATGAGCAGTTCTTC. This encodes CASSQEVTSGSPNEQFF. The chain couples TRBV11-3 to TRBJ2-1; 12 positions agree with TRBD2. CDR1 is SGHNT, CDR2 YENEEA, per germline. The CDR3 runs 17 residues. After removal of 5 bases from V and 6 bases from J, the junction contained 11 bases not matched to a gene. Complete variable domain (other parts from reference TRBV11-3 and TRBJ2-1): EAGVVQSPRYKIIEKKQPVAFWCNPISGHNTLYWYLQNLGQGPELLIRYENEEAVDDSQLPKDRFSAERLKGVDSTLKIQPAELGDSAVYLCASSQEVTSGSPNEQFFGPGTRLTVL.

The chain employs TRBV28 and TRBJ2-7; the D gene is possibly TRBD1 (5 bases). There are 14 residues in the CDR3. CDR1 and CDR2 (germline): MDHEN, SYDVKM. V lost 7 bases and J lost 3, with 16 bases in between. In DNA, the CDR3 is TGTGCCAGCACCTTAGGCGGACATAACTACGAGCAGTACTTC. Translated: CASTLGGHNYEQYF. Looking up the rest from reference TRBV28 and TRBJ2-7 gives the full variable domain: DVKVTQSSRYLVKRTGEKVFLECVQDMDHENMFWYRQDPGLGLRLIYFSYDVKMKEKGDIPEGYSVSREKKERFSLILESASTNQTSMYLCASTLGGHNYEQYFGPGTRLTVT.

This chain connects TRBV15 to TRBJ2-2; weak D call: TRBD1 (6 bases). The ends were cut back, 6 bases at V and 1 base at J, with 6 bases in the middle. CDR3 length: 13 residues. CDR1 is LNHNV, CDR2 YYDKDF, per germline (reference sequence). CDR3 amino acids: CATRTGNTGELFF. The CDR3 nucleotides are TGTGCCACCAGGACAGGGAACACCGGGGAGCTGTTTTTT.

V gene TRBV29-1 combines with J gene TRBJ1-1, with a tentative D call TRBD1 (5 bases). The germline gives CDR1 SQVTM, CDR2 ANQGSEA. This CDR3 has 12 amino acids. The ends were cut back, 5 bases at V and 6 bases at J, with 13 bases in the middle. The CDR3 is CSVSPGGSEAFF. CDR3 DNA sequence: TGCAGCGTTAGTCCGGGGGGTTCTGAAGCTTTCTTT.

The rearrangement uses TRBV6-5 and TRBJ1-1; no clear D. CDR3 size: 16 residues. The germline gives CDR1 MNHEY, CDR2 SVGAGI. Trimming stripped 0 bases from V and 3 bases from J, with 14 bases between. The DNA of the CDR3 is TGTGCCAGCAGTTACTCGTTCGGGTATGAGGACACTGAAGCTTTCTTT. Translated, it gives CASSYSFGYEDTEAFF.

The chain links TRBV6-1 to TRBJ1-1; D unclear. Germline V gives CDR1 MNHNS, CDR2 SASEGT. The V and J ends lost 9 bases and 0 bases respectively, with 17 bases between them. This CDR3 is built from 15 residues. CDR3 loop: CASPITHPMNTEAFF. For the CDR3, the DNA is TGTGCCAGTCCGATTACTCACCCAATGAACACTGAAGCTTTCTTT.

The V call is TRBV30, the J call TRBJ2-2; no clear D. CDR1 and CDR2 from the germline V gene are GTSNPN and SVGIG (reference sequence). CDR3 length: 13 amino acids. Trimming stripped 3 bases from V and 5 bases from J, with 10 bases between. The CDR3 DNA reads TGTGCCTGGAGCGTCGGTTGGACCGGGGAGCTGTTTTTT. Translated, it gives CAWSVGWTGELFF. Full variable domain (rest looked up from reference TRBV30 and TRBJ2-2): SQTIHQWPATLVQPVGSPLSLECTVEGTSNPNLYWYRQAAGRGLQLLFYSVGIGQISSEVPQNLSASRPQDRQFILSSKKLLLSDSGFYLCAWSVGWTGELFFGEGSRLTVL.

The rearrangement links TRBV19 to TRBJ2-5, with D possibly being TRBD1 (6 bases). The CDR3 is 13 amino acids. Trimming shortened V by 5 bases and J by 5 bases, and 12 bases separated the two germline ends. Germline V lookup: CDR1 LNHDA, CDR2 SQIVND (reference sequence). The CDR3 protein is CASSAWGLETQYF. DNA for the CDR3: TGTGCCAGTAGTGCCTGGGGGCTTGAGACCCAGTACTTC.

This chain uses TRBV11-3 with TRBJ2-7; 7 nucleotides align to TRBD1. Losses at the gene ends were 5 bases for V and 5 bases for J; bases not matched to a gene: 9. Germline lookup yields CDR1 SGHNT and CDR2 YENEEA. The CDR3 spans 14 residues. As DNA, the CDR3 is TGTGCCAGCAGCCCCTCCGAGGGGGCCGACGAGCAGTACTTC. Protein product: CASSPSEGADEQYF.